This T cell receptor beta chain was captured in a study of T cells after somatic rescue of genetic block. This clone was picked up one time. TCRdb's copy holds only in-frame clones and misses some; the assay was immunoSEQ multiplex PCR. The repertoire holds 100,000 to 120,000 clones, under 95% seen once, with 1.4% to 1.5% in the top ten. This CDR3 has 13 residues. The chain uses TRBV12-2 and TRBJ2-6; the D call TRBD1 from the table was never checked on the DNA. TRBV12-2 is a documented pseudogene. This clonotype was sampled from a woman younger than 35. Sequences were obtained from peripheral blood mononuclear cells (PBMCs). In DNA form, the CDR3 reads TGTGCAAGGCTCAGGGCTGGGGCCAACGTCCTGACTTTC. It codes for CARLRAGANVLTF.